The T cell receptor beta chain described here comes from a study of cytomegalovirus exposure and HLA in healthy donors. CDR1 ENHRY and CDR2 SYGVKD come from the germline V gene. Trimming cost V 2 bases and J 2 bases; bases outside gene matches: 18. This CDR3 spans 21 amino acids. The protocol was immunoSEQ multiplex PCR, while the TCRdb copy is restricted to in-frame clones and leaves out a portion. Here the sample spans fewer than 200,000 clones, more than 75% being singletons. Sequencing was performed on PBMCs. This chain links TRBV10-3 with TRBJ2-3, with 11 bases that match TRBD2. This TCR was sampled from a man under 40 in good health and CMV-seropositive. The CDR3 reads CAISEPVGLAETGAYTDTQYF. The CDR3 DNA reads as TGTGCCATCAGTGAGCCCGTGGGACTAGCGGAGACCGGGGCGTACACAGATACGCAGTATTTT.